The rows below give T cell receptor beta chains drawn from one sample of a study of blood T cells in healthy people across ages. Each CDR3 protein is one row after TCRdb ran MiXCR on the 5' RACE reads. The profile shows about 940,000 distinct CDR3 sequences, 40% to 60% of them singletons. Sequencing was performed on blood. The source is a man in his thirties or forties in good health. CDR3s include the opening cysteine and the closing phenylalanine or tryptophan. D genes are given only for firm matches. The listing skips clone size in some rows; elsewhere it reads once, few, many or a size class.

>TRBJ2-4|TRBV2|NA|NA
CAIERSVGAKNIQYF
TGTGCCATCGAAAGGTCGGTTGGGGCCAAAAACATTCAGTACTTC
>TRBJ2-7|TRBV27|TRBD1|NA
CASSPLSSDRVHEQYF
TGTGCCAGCAGTCCCCTATCAAGCGACAGGGTCCACGAGCAGTACTTC
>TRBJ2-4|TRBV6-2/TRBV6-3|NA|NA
CANSYRAVAKNIQYF
TGTGCCAACAGTTACCGGGCAGTAGCCAAAAACATTCAGTACTTC
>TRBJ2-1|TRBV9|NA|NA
CASSVEATDNEQFF
TGTGCCAGCAGCGTAGAGGCAACAGACAATGAGCAGTTCTTC
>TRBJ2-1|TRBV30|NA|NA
CASESSYNEQFF
TGTGCCTCCGAAAGCTCCTACAATGAGCAGTTCTTC
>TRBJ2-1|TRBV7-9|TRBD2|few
CASSWTSGGPWDEQFF
TGTGCCAGCAGTTGGACTAGCGGGGGCCCCTGGGATGAGCAGTTCTTC
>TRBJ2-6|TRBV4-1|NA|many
CASSKAQWGANVLTF
TGCGCCAGCAGCAAAGCTCAGTGGGGGGCCAACGTCCTGACTTTC
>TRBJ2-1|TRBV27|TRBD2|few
CASRPIAGAPYNEQFF
TGTGCCAGCAGGCCTATAGCGGGGGCTCCTTACAATGAGCAGTTCTTC
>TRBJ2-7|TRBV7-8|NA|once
CASSLGFSGAQYF
TGTGCCAGCAGCTTAGGCTTCTCTGGAGCCCAGTACTTC
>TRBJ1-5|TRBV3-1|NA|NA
CASSQEPRINQPQHF
TGTGCCAGCAGCCAAGAACCCAGAATCAATCAGCCCCAGCATTTT
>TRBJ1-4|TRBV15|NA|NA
CATSIRGGGEKLFF
TGTGCCACCAGCATCAGGGGCGGAGGTGAAAAACTGTTTTTT
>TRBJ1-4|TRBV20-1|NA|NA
CSARQTAANEKLFF
TGCAGTGCCCGACAGACAGCGGCTAATGAAAAACTGTTTTTT
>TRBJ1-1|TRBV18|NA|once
CASSPPVETEAFF
TGTGCCAGCTCACCACCGGTTGAAACTGAAGCTTTCTTT
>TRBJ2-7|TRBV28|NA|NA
CTSSPGGTGSYEQYF
TGTACCAGCAGTCCGGGGGGGACAGGGAGTTACGAGCAGTACTTC
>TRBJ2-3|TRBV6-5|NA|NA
CASRQGTDAGTDTQYF
TGTGCCAGCAGACAAGGGACCGACGCAGGCACAGATACGCAGTATTTT
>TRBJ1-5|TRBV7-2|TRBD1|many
CASSITGTGSRQPQHF
TGTGCCAGCAGCATCACCGGGACAGGGTCGCGACAGCCCCAGCATTTT
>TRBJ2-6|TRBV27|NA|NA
CASTLGPGANVLTF
TGTGCCAGCACCCTGGGGCCTGGGGCCAACGTCCTGACTTTC
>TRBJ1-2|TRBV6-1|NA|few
CASSDGNRYGYTF
TGTGCCAGCAGTGACGGCAATCGTTATGGCTACACCTTC
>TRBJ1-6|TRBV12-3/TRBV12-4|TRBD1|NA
CASRQRQGDNSPLHF
TGTGCCAGCAGACAACGACAGGGGGACAATTCACCCCTCCACTTT
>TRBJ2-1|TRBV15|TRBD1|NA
CATSGTGFYNEQFF
TGTGCCACCAGCGGGACAGGGTTCTACAATGAGCAGTTCTTC
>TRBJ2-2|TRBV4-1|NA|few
CASSQEGVNGELFF
TGCGCCAGCAGCCAAGAAGGGGTGAACGGGGAGCTGTTTTTT
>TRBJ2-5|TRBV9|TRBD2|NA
CASSVEELAKETQYF
TGTGCCAGCAGCGTAGAGGAACTAGCGAAAGAGACCCAGTACTTC
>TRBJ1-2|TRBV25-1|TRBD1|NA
CASSEISDRGGGYTF
TGTGCCAGCAGTGAAATATCCGACAGGGGAGGTGGCTACACCTTC
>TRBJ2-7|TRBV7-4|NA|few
CASSPRHGQRSSYEQYF
TGTGCCAGCAGCCCTCGACACGGTCAGCGTAGCTCCTACGAGCAGTACTTC
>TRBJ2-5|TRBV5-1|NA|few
CASSQGRNQETQYF
TGCGCCAGCAGCCAAGGACGGAACCAAGAGACCCAGTACTTC
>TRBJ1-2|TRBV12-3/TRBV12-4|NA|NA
CASSPFGSQGAGYTF
TGTGCCAGCAGCCCTTTCGGGTCCCAAGGGGCTGGCTACACCTTC
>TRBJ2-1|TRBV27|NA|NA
CASSVLSFYNEQFF
TGTGCCAGCAGTGTATTGTCATTCTACAATGAGCAGTTCTTC
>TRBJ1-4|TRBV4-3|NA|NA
CASSQDAGAFNEKLFF
TGCGCCAGCAGCCAAGATGCAGGGGCTTTTAATGAAAAACTGTTTTTT
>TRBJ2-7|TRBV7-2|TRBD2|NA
CASTLAGGSYNEQYF
TGTGCCAGCACATTAGCGGGGGGCTCCTACAATGAGCAGTACTTC
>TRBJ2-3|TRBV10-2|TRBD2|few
CASSISTGGYTDTQYF
TGCGCCAGCAGTATCAGTACGGGGGGGTACACAGATACGCAGTATTTT
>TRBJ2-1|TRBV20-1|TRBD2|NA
CSASVASGLSYNEQFF
TGCAGTGCTAGCGTGGCTAGCGGACTCTCCTACAATGAGCAGTTCTTC
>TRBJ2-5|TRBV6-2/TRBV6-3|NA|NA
CASGEDQETQYF
TGTGCCAGCGGTGAGGACCAAGAGACCCAGTACTTC
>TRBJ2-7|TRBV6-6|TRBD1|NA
CASCCWTGTDEQYF
TGTGCCAGCTGCTGTTGGACAGGGACGGACGAGCAGTACTTC
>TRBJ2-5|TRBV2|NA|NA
CASSEDRDTQYF
TGTGCCAGCAGTGAAGATCGGGATACCCAGTACTTC
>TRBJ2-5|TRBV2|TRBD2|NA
CASSGTSAETQYF
TGTGCCAGCAGCGGGACTAGCGCGGAGACCCAGTACTTC
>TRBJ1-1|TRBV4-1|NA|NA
CASSQGGTGGRTEAFF
TGCGCCAGCAGCCAAGGGGGGACTGGGGGGCGGACTGAAGCTTTCTTT
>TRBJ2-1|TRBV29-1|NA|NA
CSVGPTTDAPNEQFF
TGCAGCGTTGGCCCCACAACGGACGCACCGAATGAGCAGTTCTTC
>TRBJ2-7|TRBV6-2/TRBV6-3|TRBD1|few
CASRLTGKPYEQYF
TGTGCCAGCAGGCTGACAGGGAAGCCCTACGAGCAGTACTTC
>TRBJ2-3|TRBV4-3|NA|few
CASSHSPGTGTDTQYF
TGCGCCAGCAGCCATTCCCCGGGGACGGGCACAGATACGCAGTATTTT
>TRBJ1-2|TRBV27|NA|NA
CASSPPGSLWGYTF
TGTGCCAGCAGTCCCCCAGGGTCCCTATGGGGCTACACCTTC
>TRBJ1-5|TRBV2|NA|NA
CASGRGGDQPQHF
TGTGCCAGCGGGAGAGGCGGTGATCAGCCCCAGCATTTT
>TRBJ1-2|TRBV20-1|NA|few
CSARAGGDYGYTF
TGCAGTGCTAGGGCCGGGGGAGACTATGGCTACACCTTC
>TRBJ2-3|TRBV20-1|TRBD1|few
CSATTGGTDTQYF
TGCAGTGCGACGACAGGGGGCACAGATACGCAGTATTTT
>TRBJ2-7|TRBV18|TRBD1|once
CASSPRSRDSPSSSYEQYF
TGTGCCAGCTCACCCCGATCCCGGGACAGTCCCAGTAGCTCCTACGAGCAGTACTTC
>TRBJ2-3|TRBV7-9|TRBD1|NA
CASSAGTGGSTDTQYF
TGTGCCAGCAGCGCCGGGACAGGGGGGAGCACAGATACGCAGTATTTT
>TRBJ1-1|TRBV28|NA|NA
CASSFSKAGAFF
TGTGCCAGCAGTTTCAGTAAGGCCGGAGCTTTCTTT
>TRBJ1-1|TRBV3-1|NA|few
CASSQDRTGRNTEAFF
TGTGCCAGCAGCCAAGATAGAACGGGGCGGAACACTGAAGCTTTCTTT
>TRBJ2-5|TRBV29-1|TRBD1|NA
CSVRGTGRKETQYF
TGCAGCGTCCGCGGGACAGGGAGAAAAGAGACCCAGTACTTC
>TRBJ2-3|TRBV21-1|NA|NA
CASSRCPERHTDTQYF
TGTGCCAGCAGCAGATGTCCGGAACGCCACACAGATACGCAGTATTTT
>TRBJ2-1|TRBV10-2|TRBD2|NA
CASSVTPTSGDDNEQFF
TGCGCCAGCAGTGTTACTCCGACTAGCGGGGACGACAATGAGCAGTTCTTC
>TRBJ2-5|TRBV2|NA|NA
CASRSTGQETQYF
TGTGCCAGCAGGTCAACGGGACAAGAGACCCAGTACTTC
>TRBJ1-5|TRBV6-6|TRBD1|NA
CASSYAGTGDQPQHF
TGTGCCAGCAGTTACGCTGGGACAGGGGACCAGCCCCAGCATTTT
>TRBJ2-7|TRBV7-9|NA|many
CASSLVGQYEQYF
TGTGCCAGCAGCTTAGTTGGCCAGTACGAGCAGTACTTC
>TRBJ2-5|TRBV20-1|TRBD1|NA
CSARDLYRGSETQYF
TGCAGTGCTAGAGATTTGTACAGGGGATCGGAGACCCAGTACTTC
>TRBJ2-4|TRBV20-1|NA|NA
CSAREGPGTAKNIQYF
TGCAGTGCTAGAGAGGGGCCAGGGACCGCCAAAAACATTCAGTACTTC
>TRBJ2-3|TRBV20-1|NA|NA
CSAPLAASTDTQYF
TGCAGTGCTCCCCTTGCGGCTAGCACAGATACGCAGTATTTT
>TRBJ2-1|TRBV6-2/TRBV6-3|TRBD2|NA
CASSYRRAGDWGANEQFF
TGTGCCAGCAGTTATAGACGAGCGGGAGATTGGGGCGCCAATGAGCAGTTCTTC
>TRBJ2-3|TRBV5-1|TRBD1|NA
CASNDGQGTDTQYF
TGCGCCAGCAACGACGGACAGGGCACAGATACGCAGTATTTT
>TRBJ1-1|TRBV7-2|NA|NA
CASSLGFMNTEAFF
TGTGCCAGCAGCTTGGGCTTTATGAACACTGAAGCTTTCTTT
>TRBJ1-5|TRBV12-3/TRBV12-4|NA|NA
CANSFIQGAYQPQHF
TGTGCCAACAGTTTTATACAGGGTGCTTATCAGCCCCAGCATTTT